The 4 T cell receptor beta chains in this list originate from one sample, sequenced in a study of blood T cell repertoires in COVID-19 (dated by TCRdb to 2020 to 2021). The library was made by the immunoSEQ multiplex PCR assay. Entries here come from immuneACCESS through TCRdb and include only in-frame sequences with V and J called. Some clones fail to appear in such tables; in the studies checked, an unresolved V gene covers under half of the shortfall, and the cause of the remainder is unknown. The table for this sample lists 100,000 to 150,000 clones; 80% of them were counted only once. The top ten hold more than 20% of the sample. Sequences were obtained from peripheral blood. All receptors come from a human donor in a cohort sampled during active COVID-19.

The chain has TRBV7-2 and TRBJ1-6; a weak D match, TRBD1 (6 bases). The CDR3 totals 14 residues. The V gene's germline CDR1 is SGHTA and CDR2 FQGNSA. Trimming removed 1 base from V and 12 bases from J, with 13 bases in between. The CDR3 DNA reads TGTGCCAGCAGCTTAGGGCAGGGGCGACGACCCCTCCACTTT. This translates into CASSLGQGRRPLHF.

The V call is TRBV6-2 or TRBV6-3, the J call TRBJ1-4; 8 nucleotides agree with TRBD1. Germline CDR1 MNHEY, CDR2 SVGEGT. CDR3 length: 15 residues. Trimming at V came to 5 bases and at J to 4 bases, leaving 6 bases not matched to a gene. CDR3 loop: CASSATGALNEKLFF. The CDR3 DNA follows: TGTGCCAGCAGTGCGACAGGGGCCCTTAATGAAAAACTGTTTTTT.

The chain is built from TRBV2 and TRBJ1-6, with D perhaps matching TRBD1 (5 bases). Germline V CDR1 and CDR2: SNHLY, FYNNEI. With 8 bases removed from V and 0 bases from J, the gap between germline ends came to 17 bases. The CDR3 covers 17 residues. CDR3 coding DNA: TGTGCCAGCGGTAGACAGCAAATGAGCTCCTATAATTCACCCCTCCACTTT. Its protein product is CASGRQQMSSYNSPLHF.

The V and J genes are TRBV11-2 and TRBJ2-1; 7 bases match TRBD2. Germline CDR1 is SGHAT and CDR2 is FQNNGV. V lost 1 base, J lost 5 bases, and 8 bases stayed unmatched. The CDR3 totals 16 residues. CDR3: CASSLAMGLSDNEQFF. The DNA for the CDR3 is TGTGCCAGCAGCTTAGCGATGGGACTAAGTGACAATGAGCAGTTCTTC.